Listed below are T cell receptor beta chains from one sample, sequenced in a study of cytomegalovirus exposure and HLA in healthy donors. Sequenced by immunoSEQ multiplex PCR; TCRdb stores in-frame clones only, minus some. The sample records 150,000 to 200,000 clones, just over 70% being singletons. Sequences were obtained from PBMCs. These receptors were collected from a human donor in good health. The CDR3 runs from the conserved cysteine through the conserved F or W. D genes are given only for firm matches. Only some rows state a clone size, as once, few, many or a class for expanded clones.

CDR3 DNA: TGTGCCAGCAGCCCCCGGAGCTCCTACAATGAGCAGTTCTTC; CDR3 protein: CASSPRSSYNEQFF; clone size: once; J gene: TRBJ2-1; V gene: TRBV7-2; D gene: -
CDR3 DNA: TGTGCCACCAGCCCTAGTGGGGCCAGCTCGACCAAAAACATTCAGTACTTC; CDR3 protein: CATSPSGASSTKNIQYF; clone size: -; J gene: TRBJ2-4; V gene: TRBV15; D gene: -
CDR3 DNA: TGCGCCAGCAGCCAAGATCGGACAGGGGTTTTCTTCTACGAGCAGTACTTC; CDR3 protein: CASSQDRTGVFFYEQYF; clone size: -; J gene: TRBJ2-7; V gene: TRBV4-1; D gene: TRBD1
CDR3 DNA: TGTGCCAGCAGCTTAGGTAAAGCGAGGAACACTGAAGCTTTCTTT; CDR3 protein: CASSLGKARNTEAFF; clone size: -; J gene: TRBJ1-1; V gene: TRBV11-2; D gene: -
CDR3 DNA: TGCGCCAGCAGTGTAAGGACAGGGATGAACACTGAAGCTTTCTTT; CDR3 protein: CASSVRTGMNTEAFF; clone size: few; J gene: TRBJ1-1; V gene: TRBV10-1; D gene: TRBD1
CDR3 DNA: TGCGCCAGCAGCCCCGGGACAGGGCTTCTGCGCACTGAAGCTTTCTTT; CDR3 protein: CASSPGTGLLRTEAFF; clone size: -; J gene: TRBJ1-1; V gene: TRBV4-1; D gene: TRBD1
CDR3 DNA: TGTGCCAGCAGCTTAGGCGGGGGGTATGGCTACACCTTC; CDR3 protein: CASSLGGGYGYTF; clone size: -; J gene: TRBJ1-2; V gene: TRBV7-9; D gene: -
CDR3 DNA: TGCGCCAGCAGAGGAGCCGGGACAGGGAGGACAGATACGCAGTATTTT; CDR3 protein: CASRGAGTGRTDTQYF; clone size: -; J gene: TRBJ2-3; V gene: TRBV5-1; D gene: TRBD1
CDR3 DNA: TGTGCCAGCAGCGTAGGTAGCTCTGGGGCCAACGTCCTGACTTTC; CDR3 protein: CASSVGSSGANVLTF; clone size: -; J gene: TRBJ2-6; V gene: TRBV9; D gene: -
CDR3 DNA: TGCGCCAGCAGCCGGAGCAGGGGGAGGAATGAAGCTTTCTTT; CDR3 protein: CASSRSRGRNEAFF; clone size: -; J gene: TRBJ1-1; V gene: TRBV4-1; D gene: TRBD1
CDR3 DNA: TGTGCCAGTAGTGCGACTTGGGGGGTGTACGGGGAGCTGTTTTTT; CDR3 protein: CASSATWGVYGELFF; clone size: few; J gene: TRBJ2-2; V gene: TRBV19; D gene: -
CDR3 DNA: TGTGCCAGCTCACCACGTCAGGGGGCTCAAGAGGAGACCCAGTACTTC; CDR3 protein: CASSPRQGAQEETQYF; clone size: -; J gene: TRBJ2-5; V gene: TRBV18; D gene: TRBD1
CDR3 DNA: TGTGCCAGCAGCTTGGGCGTTGACACTGAAGCTTTCTTT; CDR3 protein: CASSLGVDTEAFF; clone size: -; J gene: TRBJ1-1; V gene: TRBV5-5; D gene: -
CDR3 DNA: TGTGCCAGCAGCCAAGCGGGGGGTAGCAATCAGCCCCAGCATTTT; CDR3 protein: CASSQAGGSNQPQHF; clone size: -; J gene: TRBJ1-5; V gene: TRBV4-2; D gene: -
CDR3 DNA: TGTGCCAGCAGCGAAAGGACTAGCGCTTTTTCCACAGATACGCAGTATTTT; CDR3 protein: CASSERTSAFSTDTQYF; clone size: -; J gene: TRBJ2-3; V gene: TRBV9; D gene: TRBD2
CDR3 DNA: TGTGCCTGGAGTGTAGTGGAGGAGGGACGCTACGAGCAGTACTTC; CDR3 protein: CAWSVVEEGRYEQYF; clone size: -; J gene: TRBJ2-7; V gene: TRBV30; D gene: -
CDR3 DNA: TGTGCCAGCAGTTATGGGCGGGGGGGAAAAAACATTCAGTACTTC; CDR3 protein: CASSYGRGGKNIQYF; clone size: -; J gene: TRBJ2-4; V gene: TRBV6-5; D gene: TRBD2
CDR3 DNA: TGTGCTAGTGGTGACAGGAAGCAAGAGACCCAGTACTTC; CDR3 protein: CASGDRKQETQYF; clone size: few; J gene: TRBJ2-5; V gene: TRBV12-5; D gene: -
CDR3 DNA: TGTGCTAGCAGCTCCCACACCAATGAAAAACTGTTTTTT; CDR3 protein: CASSSHTNEKLFF; clone size: -; J gene: TRBJ1-4; V gene: TRBV7-7; D gene: -
CDR3 DNA: TGTGCCAGCAGCTTAGGGTGGGGCCAGGGTAACTACGAGCAGTACTTC; CDR3 protein: CASSLGWGQGNYEQYF; clone size: -; J gene: TRBJ2-7; V gene: TRBV7-9; D gene: -
CDR3 DNA: TGTGCCAGCAGCAACAGGGGGCTCGACACTGAAGCTTTCTTT; CDR3 protein: CASSNRGLDTEAFF; clone size: -; J gene: TRBJ1-1; V gene: TRBV7-6; D gene: TRBD1
CDR3 DNA: TGTGCCAGCAGCCCGCTGTTCGAGACAGTGTACACTGAAGCTTTCTTT; CDR3 protein: CASSPLFETVYTEAFF; clone size: -; J gene: TRBJ1-1; V gene: TRBV11-2; D gene: -
CDR3 DNA: TGTGCCAGCAGCTTCTCGGGGGGGAGGGGGGAGACCCAGTACTTC; CDR3 protein: CASSFSGGRGETQYF; clone size: once; J gene: TRBJ2-5; V gene: TRBV7-6; D gene: TRBD2
CDR3 DNA: TGTGCCAGCAGTGATCCCCGGGGGGGCAATGAGCAGTTCTTC; CDR3 protein: CASSDPRGGNEQFF; clone size: -; J gene: TRBJ2-1; V gene: TRBV25-1; D gene: TRBD2
CDR3 DNA: TGTGCCAGCAGCTTCCGGACTAGCGTAGGCACAGATACGCAGTATTTT; CDR3 protein: CASSFRTSVGTDTQYF; clone size: -; J gene: TRBJ2-3; V gene: TRBV7-2; D gene: TRBD2
CDR3 DNA: TGTGCCAGCAGTGACATTCGGGACAGCACTGAAGCTTTCTTT; CDR3 protein: CASSDIRDSTEAFF; clone size: few; J gene: TRBJ1-1; V gene: TRBV2; D gene: TRBD1
CDR3 DNA: TGCGCCAGCAGCTTGGCGGGGGGCGCTGGGAACACTGAAGCTTTCTTT; CDR3 protein: CASSLAGGAGNTEAFF; clone size: -; J gene: TRBJ1-1; V gene: TRBV5-1; D gene: -
CDR3 DNA: TGTGCCAGTAGTCCCTCCTACGGACAGGTATACGAGCAGTACTTC; CDR3 protein: CASSPSYGQVYEQYF; clone size: -; J gene: TRBJ2-7; V gene: TRBV19; D gene: TRBD1
CDR3 DNA: TGTGCCAGCAGCTTGGGAGGGTACGGAAACACCATATATTTT; CDR3 protein: CASSLGGYGNTIYF; clone size: -; J gene: TRBJ1-3; V gene: TRBV5-6; D gene: -
CDR3 DNA: TGCGCCAGCAGCCAAGACTGGCAGGGACTTAATGAGCAGTTCTTC; CDR3 protein: CASSQDWQGLNEQFF; clone size: -; J gene: TRBJ2-1; V gene: TRBV4-3; D gene: -
CDR3 DNA: TGTGCCAGCAGCCTGACTAGCGGGGGTGTTGATACGCAGTATTTT; CDR3 protein: CASSLTSGGVDTQYF; clone size: -; J gene: TRBJ2-3; V gene: TRBV7-9; D gene: TRBD2
CDR3 DNA: TGTGCCAGCAGTGATGGCAGGGGTGTAGGCTACACCTTC; CDR3 protein: CASSDGRGVGYTF; clone size: -; J gene: TRBJ1-2; V gene: TRBV2; D gene: -
CDR3 DNA: TGTGCCAGCAGCGGGGGGGGGCTTTTGTCTGAAGCTTTCTTT; CDR3 protein: CASSGGGLLSEAFF; clone size: -; J gene: TRBJ1-1; V gene: TRBV9; D gene: -
CDR3 DNA: TGTGCCAGCAGCTTGGCGGCAGGCGCTATGCTAGAAGCTTTCTTT; CDR3 protein: CASSLAAGAMLEAFF; clone size: -; J gene: TRBJ1-1; V gene: TRBV5-5; D gene: -
CDR3 DNA: TGTGCCAGTAGTCTGTCGTTTTGGGGGGGAAGGGAGACCCAGTACTTC; CDR3 protein: CASSLSFWGGRETQYF; clone size: -; J gene: TRBJ2-5; V gene: TRBV19; D gene: TRBD2
CDR3 DNA: TGTGCCAGCAGCTTAGTATGGGGCTCTGAAGCTTTCTTT; CDR3 protein: CASSLVWGSEAFF; clone size: -; J gene: TRBJ1-1; V gene: TRBV11-2; D gene: -
CDR3 DNA: TGTGCCAGCAGCTTTTCAGGGGGCCTCTCCCTCGAGCAGTACTTC; CDR3 protein: CASSFSGGLSLEQYF; clone size: -; J gene: TRBJ2-7; V gene: TRBV7-2; D gene: TRBD1
CDR3 DNA: TGTGCCTGGAGTGTAAAGAGGTTCGATACGCAGTATTTT; CDR3 protein: CAWSVKRFDTQYF; clone size: -; J gene: TRBJ2-3; V gene: TRBV30; D gene: -
CDR3 DNA: TGTGCCACCAGCCCTTTAAGCAATCAGCCCCAGCATTTT; CDR3 protein: CATSPLSNQPQHF; clone size: -; J gene: TRBJ1-5; V gene: TRBV15; D gene: -
CDR3 DNA: TGTGCCAGCAGCCTTGTGTCCGGGGGGGCCTACGAGCAGTACTTC; CDR3 protein: CASSLVSGGAYEQYF; clone size: once; J gene: TRBJ2-7; V gene: TRBV5-4; D gene: TRBD2
CDR3 DNA: TGTGCCAGCACCTCGCTGGGACAGGGGGCAGATACGCAGTATTTT; CDR3 protein: CASTSLGQGADTQYF; clone size: once; J gene: TRBJ2-3; V gene: TRBV6-1; D gene: TRBD1
CDR3 DNA: TGCGCCAGCAGCGAGGGTCCCTTAGCGGGGGGCTCCACCGGGGAGCTGTTTTTT; CDR3 protein: CASSEGPLAGGSTGELFF; clone size: -; J gene: TRBJ2-2; V gene: TRBV5-1; D gene: TRBD2
CDR3 DNA: TGCAGCGCCGGGGGAGATCGGGACAGAGATCCCTACGAGCAGTACTTC; CDR3 protein: CSAGGDRDRDPYEQYF; clone size: -; J gene: TRBJ2-7; V gene: TRBV29-1; D gene: -
CDR3 DNA: TGTGCCAGCAGCTTGCCCCCAGGGGGCGCCTCCTACGAGCAGTACTTC; CDR3 protein: CASSLPPGGASYEQYF; clone size: -; J gene: TRBJ2-7; V gene: TRBV5-4; D gene: TRBD1
CDR3 DNA: TGTGCCAGCAGTCGAAACCCTCTGGGGAGCTCCTACAATGAGCAGTTCTTC; CDR3 protein: CASSRNPLGSSYNEQFF; clone size: -; J gene: TRBJ2-1; V gene: TRBV27; D gene: -
CDR3 DNA: TGTGCCAGCAGCCCTTTTTACGGGTCGCCCGCAACTAATGAAAAACTGTTTTTT; CDR3 protein: CASSPFYGSPATNEKLFF; clone size: -; J gene: TRBJ1-4; V gene: TRBV7-9; D gene: -
CDR3 DNA: TGTGCCAGCAGTGAAATTGGGGGGAACTCTGGAAACACCATATATTTT; CDR3 protein: CASSEIGGNSGNTIYF; clone size: few; J gene: TRBJ1-3; V gene: TRBV6-1; D gene: -
CDR3 DNA: TGCAGCGTTGAGACAGGTCCCGAGCAGTACTTC; CDR3 protein: CSVETGPEQYF; clone size: -; J gene: TRBJ2-7; V gene: TRBV29-1; D gene: -
CDR3 DNA: TGTGCCAGCAAGGGGGCCGGCAATCAGCCCCAGCATTTT; CDR3 protein: CASKGAGNQPQHF; clone size: -; J gene: TRBJ1-5; V gene: TRBV2; D gene: TRBD1
CDR3 DNA: TGTGCCAGCAGCTCTGACACTGAAGCTTTCTTT; CDR3 protein: CASSSDTEAFF; clone size: -; J gene: TRBJ1-1; V gene: TRBV5-4; D gene: -
CDR3 DNA: TGCGCCAGCAGCTTGGTTGACAGGGACACTGAAGCTTTCTTT; CDR3 protein: CASSLVDRDTEAFF; clone size: -; J gene: TRBJ1-1; V gene: TRBV5-1; D gene: TRBD1
CDR3 DNA: TGTGCCAGCAGTTTATCGATGGAGGGGAACAATGAGCAGTTCTTC; CDR3 protein: CASSLSMEGNNEQFF; clone size: -; J gene: TRBJ2-1; V gene: TRBV27; D gene: -
CDR3 DNA: TGTGCCTGGATTCCGGGACAGGTTGAAGCTTTCTTT; CDR3 protein: CAWIPGQVEAFF; clone size: -; J gene: TRBJ1-1; V gene: TRBV30; D gene: TRBD1